This is a list of T cell receptor beta chains from one sample in a study of blood T cell repertoires in COVID-19. The method was immunoSEQ multiplex PCR; TCRdb's version includes in-frame clones alone and lacks a portion of them. The sample has a few hundred thousand clones, around 89% seen once; the top ten hold approximately 6.6%. The sequencing input was peripheral blood. The origin of the receptors is a woman aged 25 to 39 who had recovered from COVID-19. Both conserved end residues are part of each CDR3. The D gene is left open where the match is weak. Size values are once, few and many counts, or a class for expanded clones, and some rows have none.

j_call: TRBJ1-2; v_call: TRBV18; clone_size: NA; d_call: NA; cdr3_nt: TGTGCCAGCTCACCCGACGGACAGAACTATGGCTACACCTTC; cdr3_aa: CASSPDGQNYGYTF
j_call: TRBJ2-3; v_call: TRBV4-2; clone_size: NA; d_call: TRBD2; cdr3_nt: TGTGCCAGCAGCCCTACTAGCGGGGGCACAGATACGCAGTATTTT; cdr3_aa: CASSPTSGGTDTQYF
j_call: TRBJ2-3; v_call: TRBV4-2; clone_size: NA; d_call: TRBD2; cdr3_nt: TGTGCCAGCAGCTCGGGGGGAGATACGCAGTATTTT; cdr3_aa: CASSSGGDTQYF
j_call: TRBJ1-5; v_call: TRBV5-8; clone_size: NA; d_call: TRBD1; cdr3_nt: TGTGCCAGCAGCTGGAGACAGGGGTTTTCCAATCAGCCCCAGCATTTT; cdr3_aa: CASSWRQGFSNQPQHF
j_call: TRBJ2-3; v_call: TRBV19; clone_size: NA; d_call: NA; cdr3_nt: TGTGCCAGTATGCTGAGCGGTGGGGATACGCAGTATTTT; cdr3_aa: CASMLSGGDTQYF
j_call: TRBJ1-1; v_call: TRBV6-6; clone_size: NA; d_call: TRBD1; cdr3_nt: TGTGCCAGCAGTTTGACAGGGCGGACTGAAGCTTTCTTT; cdr3_aa: CASSLTGRTEAFF
j_call: TRBJ1-2; v_call: TRBV6-6; clone_size: once; d_call: TRBD1; cdr3_nt: TGTGCCAGCAGTACCCTGGACAGGGGGAGCTACACCTTC; cdr3_aa: CASSTLDRGSYTF
j_call: TRBJ2-1; v_call: TRBV29-1; clone_size: NA; d_call: NA; cdr3_nt: TGCAGCGTTGAAGACAGGGCCCTTGACAATGAGCAGTTCTTC; cdr3_aa: CSVEDRALDNEQFF
j_call: TRBJ2-1; v_call: TRBV7-9; clone_size: NA; d_call: TRBD2; cdr3_nt: TGTGCCAGCAGCTCAATAGCGGGGGTGGGCAATGAGCAGTTCTTC; cdr3_aa: CASSSIAGVGNEQFF
j_call: TRBJ2-4; v_call: TRBV5-8; clone_size: NA; d_call: TRBD1; cdr3_nt: TGTGCCAGCAGCTTGGGGGCAGGGGGAAACATTCAGTACTTC; cdr3_aa: CASSLGAGGNIQYF
j_call: TRBJ2-1; v_call: TRBV4-2; clone_size: few; d_call: NA; cdr3_nt: TGTGCCAGCAGCCAAGGACTGTTTGGGTATGAGCAGTTCTTC; cdr3_aa: CASSQGLFGYEQFF
j_call: TRBJ1-2; v_call: TRBV18; clone_size: NA; d_call: TRBD1; cdr3_nt: TGTGCCAGCTCACCACTGAAGGGACAGGGGGCAGGGGCTAACTATGGCTACACCTTC; cdr3_aa: CASSPLKGQGAGANYGYTF
j_call: TRBJ1-2; v_call: TRBV24-1; clone_size: NA; d_call: NA; cdr3_nt: TGTGCCACCAGCAGGACTGGGTATGGCTACACCTTC; cdr3_aa: CATSRTGYGYTF
j_call: TRBJ1-5; v_call: TRBV5-5; clone_size: once; d_call: TRBD1; cdr3_nt: TGTGCCAGCCGACTTCCGCATGCGACAGGGGCGTCCCAGCATTTT; cdr3_aa: CASRLPHATGASQHF
j_call: TRBJ2-3; v_call: TRBV5-1; clone_size: NA; d_call: NA; cdr3_nt: TGCGCCAGCAGCTGGACTGGTAGCGGAACAGATACGCAGTATTTT; cdr3_aa: CASSWTGSGTDTQYF
j_call: TRBJ2-2; v_call: TRBV12-3/TRBV12-4; clone_size: NA; d_call: NA; cdr3_nt: TGTGCCAGCAGGCGCACAGGGATCGGGGAGCTGTTTTTT; cdr3_aa: CASRRTGIGELFF
j_call: TRBJ2-7; v_call: TRBV5-4; clone_size: NA; d_call: TRBD1; cdr3_nt: TGTGCCAGCAGCTTGGAGGCAGGGGGCGCCTACGAGCAGTACTTC; cdr3_aa: CASSLEAGGAYEQYF